This T cell receptor beta chain was sequenced during a study of a mutant IDH1 vaccine in newly diagnosed glioma. Study-wide background: Treated patients comprised 62.5% males and around 38% females, mean age about 38 years. Former treatment meant radiotherapy, temozolomide, or both; the majority had gotten both.

In germline, CDR1 is MDHEN, CDR2 SYDVKM. V lost 1 base and J lost 4, with 10 bases in between. The CDR3 contains 14 residues. The data were produced by immunoSEQ multiplex PCR, yet TCRdb's version contains in-frame clones alone and is incomplete. The profile shows around 99,000 clones, about 82% of them singletons. Notes on this clone: Antigen unknown.

Study outcomes and limitations: It seemed that pseudoprogression was not linked to changes in the top peripheral T cell clonotypes.

Time point denoted: baseline, week 1 (first vaccination visit). Treatment: pre-vaccination baseline after standard-of-care therapy. Each of the donors came in with new WHO grade 3 or 4 astrocytomas that were IDH1-mutant and ATRX-lost. This clonotype was obtained from a man aged 35-49 years with glioma. The specimen was PBMCs, collected from a glioma patient treated with radiotherapy, temozolomide or both. The chain couples TRBV28 to TRBJ1-2; D is perhaps TRBD1 (6 bases). The CDR3 DNA sequence: TGTGCCAGCAGTTTATCACCAGGGGCCTATGGCTACACCTTC. Its translation is CASSLSPGAYGYTF.